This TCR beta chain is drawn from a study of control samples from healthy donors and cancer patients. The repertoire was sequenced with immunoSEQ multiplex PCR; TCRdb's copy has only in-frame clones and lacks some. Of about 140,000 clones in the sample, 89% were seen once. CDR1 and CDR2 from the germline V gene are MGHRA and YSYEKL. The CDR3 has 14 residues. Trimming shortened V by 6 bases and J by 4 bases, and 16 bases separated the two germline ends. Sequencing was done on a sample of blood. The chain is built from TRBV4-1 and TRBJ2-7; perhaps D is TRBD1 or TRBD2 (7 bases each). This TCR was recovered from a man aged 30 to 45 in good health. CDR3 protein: CASRTDREGYEQYF. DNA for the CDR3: TGCGCCAGCAGGACTGACAGGGAGGGTTACGAGCAGTACTTC.